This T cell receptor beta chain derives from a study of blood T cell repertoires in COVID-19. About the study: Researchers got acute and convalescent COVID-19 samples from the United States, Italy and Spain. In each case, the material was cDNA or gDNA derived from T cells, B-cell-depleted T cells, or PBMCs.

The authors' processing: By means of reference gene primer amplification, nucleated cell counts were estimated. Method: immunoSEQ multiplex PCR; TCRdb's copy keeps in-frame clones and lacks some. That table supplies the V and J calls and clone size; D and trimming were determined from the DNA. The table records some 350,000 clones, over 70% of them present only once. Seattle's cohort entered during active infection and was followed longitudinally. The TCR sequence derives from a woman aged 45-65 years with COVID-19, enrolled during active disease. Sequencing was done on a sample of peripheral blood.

The CDR3 DNA sequence: TGTGCCAGCAGCCAGGGACAGGGTGGGTACCAAGAGACCCAGTACTTC. The encoded protein is CASSQGQGGYQETQYF. V is TRBV7-9 and J is TRBJ2-5; TRBD1 matches 9 bases. In germline, CDR1 is SEHNR, CDR2 FQNEAQ (reference sequence). With V trimmed by 5 bases and J by 0 bases, 7 bases remained unmatched. The CDR3 length is 16 residues.